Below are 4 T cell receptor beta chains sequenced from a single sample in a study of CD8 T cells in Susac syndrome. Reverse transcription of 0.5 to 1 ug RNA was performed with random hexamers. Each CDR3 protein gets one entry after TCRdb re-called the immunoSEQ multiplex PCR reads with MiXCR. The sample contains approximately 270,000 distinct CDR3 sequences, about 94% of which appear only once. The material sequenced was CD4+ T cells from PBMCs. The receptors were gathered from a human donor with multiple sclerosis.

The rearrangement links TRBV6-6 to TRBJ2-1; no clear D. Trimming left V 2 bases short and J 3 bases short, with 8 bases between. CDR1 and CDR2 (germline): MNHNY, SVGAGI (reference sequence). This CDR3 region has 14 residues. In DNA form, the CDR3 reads TGTGCCAGCAGTTACGGGCGGAGCTACAATGAGCAGTTCTTC. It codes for CASSYGRSYNEQFF.

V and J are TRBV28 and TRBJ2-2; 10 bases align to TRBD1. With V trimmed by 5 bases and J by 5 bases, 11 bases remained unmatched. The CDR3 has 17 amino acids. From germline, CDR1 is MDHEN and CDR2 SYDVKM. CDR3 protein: CASSPRDRGRYTGELFF. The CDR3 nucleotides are TGTGCCAGCAGTCCTCGAGACAGGGGGCGTTATACCGGGGAGCTGTTTTTT.

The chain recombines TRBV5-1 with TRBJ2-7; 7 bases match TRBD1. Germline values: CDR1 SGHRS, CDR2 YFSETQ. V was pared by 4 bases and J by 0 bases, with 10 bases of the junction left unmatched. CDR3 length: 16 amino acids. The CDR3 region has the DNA TGCGCCAGCAGCAGGCGGCAGGGGGTCGACTCCTACGAGCAGTACTTC. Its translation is CASSRRQGVDSYEQYF.

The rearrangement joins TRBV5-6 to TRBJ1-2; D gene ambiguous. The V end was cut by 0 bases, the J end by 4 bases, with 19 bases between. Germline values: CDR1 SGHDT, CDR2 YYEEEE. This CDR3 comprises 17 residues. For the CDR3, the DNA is TGTGCCAGCAGCTTGGGGTCCCTAACCGTGTCAAGCTATGGCTACACCTTC. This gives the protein CASSLGSLTVSSYGYTF.